This T cell receptor beta chain was recovered during a study of shared clonotypes between healthy human individuals. Assay used: immunoSEQ multiplex PCR; TCRdb lists only in-frame clones, some missing. The sample consists of about 690,000 clones, around 90% of them appearing once. The TCR comes from a young man in good health. Some clones in this sample may be carry-over from other donors' samples. Sequenced sample: memory CD8+ T cells from PBMCs. Subset described: CD45RO+ cells pooled with CCR7-negative TemRA cells.

The CDR3 sequence is CASSYLAGEGETQYF. In nucleotides, the CDR3 is TGTGCCAGTAGTTACCTAGCGGGAGAGGGGGAGACCCAGTACTTC. V gene TRBV19 combines with J gene TRBJ2-5; 10 nucleotides line up with TRBD2. CDR3 size: 15 residues. The germline gives CDR1 LNHDA, CDR2 SQIVND (reference sequence). V lost 5 bases, J lost 5 bases, and 8 bases stayed unmatched.